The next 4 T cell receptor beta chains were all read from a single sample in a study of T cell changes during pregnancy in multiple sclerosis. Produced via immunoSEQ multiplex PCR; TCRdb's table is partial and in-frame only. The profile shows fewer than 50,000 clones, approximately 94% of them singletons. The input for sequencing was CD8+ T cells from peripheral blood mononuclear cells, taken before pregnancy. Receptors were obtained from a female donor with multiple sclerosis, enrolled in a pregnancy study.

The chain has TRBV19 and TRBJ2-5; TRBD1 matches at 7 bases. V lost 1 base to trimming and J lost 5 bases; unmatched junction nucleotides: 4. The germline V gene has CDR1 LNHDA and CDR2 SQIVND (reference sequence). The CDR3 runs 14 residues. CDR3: CASSIVHRGETQYF. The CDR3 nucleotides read TGTGCCAGTAGTATAGTACACAGGGGTGAGACCCAGTACTTC.

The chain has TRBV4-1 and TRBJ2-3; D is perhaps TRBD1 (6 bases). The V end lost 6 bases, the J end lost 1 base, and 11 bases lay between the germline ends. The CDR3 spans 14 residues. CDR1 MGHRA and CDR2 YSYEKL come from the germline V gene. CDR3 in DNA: TGCGCCAGCAGTTCAGAGGGGGGCACAGATACGCAGTATTTT. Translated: CASSSEGGTDTQYF.

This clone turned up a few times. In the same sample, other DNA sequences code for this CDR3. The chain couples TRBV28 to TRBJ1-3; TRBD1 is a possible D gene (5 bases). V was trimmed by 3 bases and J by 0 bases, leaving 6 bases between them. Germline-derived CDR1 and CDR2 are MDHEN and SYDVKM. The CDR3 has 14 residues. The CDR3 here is CASSLGGSGNTIYF. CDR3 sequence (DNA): TGTGCCAGCAGTTTGGGGGGCTCTGGAAACACCATATATTTT.

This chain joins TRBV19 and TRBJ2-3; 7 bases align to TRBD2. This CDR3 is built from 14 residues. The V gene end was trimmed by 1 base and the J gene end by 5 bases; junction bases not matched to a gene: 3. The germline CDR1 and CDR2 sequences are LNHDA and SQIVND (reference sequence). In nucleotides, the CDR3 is TGTGCCAGTAGTATAGCGGGGAGGGGAGATACGCAGTATTTT. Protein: CASSIAGRGDTQYF.